This T cell receptor beta chain came from a study of T cells in tuberculosis. Looking at the study overall: A South African cohort included IGRA-negative adolescents, latently infected IGRA-positive adolescents and adults with active tuberculosis.

V lost 6 bases and J 7 bases, leaving 10 bases between the germline ends. The CDR3 runs 12 residues. Germline loops: CDR1 LNHDA, CDR2 SQIVND (reference sequence). Indicated time point: new active TB diagnosis, blood taken before or within 7 days of starting treatment. HIV-seronegative South African adults aged 18 years or older had newly diagnosed active tuberculosis. Tuberculosis was confirmed by positive sputum smear and/or M. tuberculosis culture. On average around 100,000 T cells per donor were immunosequenced. Here immunoSEQ multiplex PCR was the method, and the copy in TCRdb shows in-frame clones only, minus some. The repertoire includes tens of thousands of clones, about 90% of them detected once, and roughly 7% sits in the top ten.

The rearrangement uses TRBV19 and TRBJ1-5, with unresolved D. This clonotype originated in an adult with tuberculosis. Some clones in this sample may be carry-over from other donors' samples. The material sequenced was PBMCs, taken at tuberculosis diagnosis. The DNA of the CDR3 is TGTGCCAGTAGGTCAGGAGGACAGCCCCAGCATTTT. Translating it yields CASRSGGQPQHF. Together with reference TRBV19 and TRBJ1-5, the CDR3 gives the full variable domain: DGGITQSPKYLFRKEGQNVTLSCEQNLNHDAMYWYRQDPGQGLRLIYYSQIVNDFQKGDIAEGYSVSREKKESFPLTVTSAQKNPTAFYLCASRSGGQPQHFGDGTRLSIL.